Shown below are 15 T cell receptor beta chains from a single sample sequenced in a study of prognosis after radiotherapy for stage I lung cancer. Genomic DNA served as the source from which two-round multiplex PCR generated TCR beta CDR3 amplicons. Gene-specific primers for each TRBV and TRBJ gene drove first-round PCR. TCRdb re-called the multiplex PCR reads with MiXCR, one entry per CDR3 protein. Counted here are about 35,000 distinct CDR3 sequences, about 32% occurring once; the ten biggest clones make up 25% to 30%. Source: PBMCs, taken before or after stereotactic body radiation therapy (not recorded which). The receptor set was obtained from a donor over 45 with non-small cell lung cancer.

This clonotype was detected ten times or more. This chain links TRBV19 with TRBJ2-2; no definite D call. Trimming shortened V by 5 bases and J by 7 bases, and 8 bases separated the two germline ends. The CDR3 sequence is 12 residues long. Germline V gene lookup returns CDR1 LNHDA and CDR2 SQIVND (reference sequence). The CDR3 region is CASSLLGGELFF. The CDR3 DNA follows: TGTGCCAGTAGTCTTCTGGGCGGGGAGCTGTTTTTT.

This clonotype was counted many times. The chain is built from TRBV9 and TRBJ2-2; D remains unclear. In germline, CDR1 is SGDLS, CDR2 YYNGEE. CDR3 length equals 15 residues. Deletions cut 3 bases from V and 0 bases from J, with 9 bases between. CDR3 in amino acids: CASSAQPANTGELFF. The CDR3 DNA is TGTGCCAGCAGCGCCCAACCCGCGAACACCGGGGAGCTGTTTTTT.

This clonotype occurred many times. The chain is built from TRBV12-3 or TRBV12-4 and TRBJ1-3; D remains unclear. V lost 5 bases and J lost 0, with 11 bases in between. The CDR3 runs to 15 residues. CDR3 protein: CASSPSLYSGNTIYF. CDR3 coding DNA: TGTGCCAGCAGTCCCAGTTTATACTCTGGAAACACCATATATTTT.

This clonotype occurred many times. The chain has TRBV27 and TRBJ2-2, with D possibly being TRBD2 (5 bases). Germline values: CDR1 MNHEY, CDR2 SMNVEV (reference sequence). Trimming removed 4 bases from V and 0 bases from J, with 12 bases in between. The CDR3 has 16 amino acids. The CDR3 nucleotides read TGTGCCAGCAGTTCCAGGAGGCAGTCGAACACCGGGGAGCTGTTTTTT. This codes for CASSSRRQSNTGELFF.

This clonotype occurred many times. Here the CDR3 reads CASSQGLQSTETQYF. The DNA of the CDR3 is TGTGCCAGCAGCCAAGGGCTCCAGAGTACAGAGACCCAGTACTTC. V and J are TRBV4-2 and TRBJ2-5, with D hard to call. V lost 1 base and J lost 4, with 13 bases in between. CDR1 is LGHNA, CDR2 YNFKEQ, per germline. This CDR3 contains 15 residues.

About this clonotype itself: This may be a read error: a much more frequent sequence differs by one nucleotide. The chain has TRBV19 and TRBJ2-1, with 8 bases fitting TRBD2. The CDR3 runs to 15 residues. Germline V CDR1 and CDR2: LNHDA, SQIVND (reference sequence). The CDR3 reads CANSWNSGGENEQFF. DNA of the CDR3: TGTGCCAATAGTTGGAACAGCGGGGGAGAAAATGAGCAGTTCTTC.

The chain has TRBV27 and TRBJ2-3; no clear D gene. The V and J ends lost 2 bases and 4 bases respectively, with 7 bases between them. CDR1 and CDR2 (germline): MNHEY, SMNVEV (reference sequence). The CDR3 runs to 13 residues. The CDR3 bases are TGTGCCAGCAGTTTAAGGTTGGCAGATACGCAGTATTTT. This encodes CASSLRLADTQYF.

This clonotype has ten or more counts. This sequence joins TRBV4-2 and TRBJ1-1; D ambiguous. V was trimmed by 1 base and J by 1 base, leaving 7 bases between them. The CDR3 is 14 amino acids. Germline CDR1 LGHNA, CDR2 YNFKEQ. The CDR3: CASSQATTNTEAFF. CDR3 DNA sequence: TGTGCCAGCAGCCAAGCTACGACGAACACTGAAGCTTTCTTT.

The chain uses TRBV6-1 and TRBJ2-1; D gene ambiguous. This CDR3 spans 13 amino acids. Germline CDR1 MNHNS, CDR2 SASEGT. The germline V and J ends were trimmed by 2 bases and 5 bases, with 7 bases remaining between them. Written as DNA, the CDR3 is TGTGCCAGCAGTGAATTAGTCAACAATGAGCAGTTCTTC. Translation gives CASSELVNNEQFF.

The rearrangement uses TRBV5-1 and TRBJ1-1; no clear D gene. Germline V gene data show CDR1 as SGHRS and CDR2 as YFSETQ. This CDR3 has 14 amino acids. V lost 0 bases to trimming and J lost 0 bases, with 6 bases between them. As DNA, the CDR3 is TGCGCCAGCAGCTTGGCCAGCATGAACACTGAAGCTTTCTTT. This encodes CASSLASMNTEAFF.

Concerning this clonotype itself: A much larger clone differs from this one at a single base, so this may be a read error. V and J are TRBV4-2 and TRBJ2-5, with 9 bases that match TRBD2. The CDR3 runs to 15 residues. Germline CDR1 reads LGHNA; CDR2 reads YNFKEQ. CDR3: CAISQKAGGRETQYF. CDR3 bases: TGTGCCATCAGCCAAAAGGCGGGGGGGCGTGAGACCCAGTACTTC.

At least ten counts were recorded for this clonotype. As DNA, the CDR3 is TGTGCCAGCAGGGCCGAATATGGCTACACCTTC. This encodes CASRAEYGYTF. This sequence joins TRBV28 and TRBJ1-2; D not certain. Trimming removed 6 bases from V and 5 bases from J, with 7 bases in between. CDR1 and CDR2 (germline): MDHEN, SYDVKM. The CDR3 contains 11 residues.

This clonotype was counted ten times or more. The CDR3 spells CASSIERQRQQYF. CDR3 DNA: TGTGCCAGTAGTATAGAGAGGCAGAGACAGCAGTATTTT. The V call is TRBV19, the J call TRBJ2-3; D remains ambiguous. Trimming removed 0 bases from V and 11 bases from J, with 12 bases in between. CDR1 LNHDA and CDR2 SQIVND come from the germline V gene (reference sequence). The CDR3 has 13 amino acids. Drawing the rest from reference TRBV19 and TRBJ2-3, the complete variable domain is DGGITQSPKYLFRKEGQNVTLSCEQNLNHDAMYWYRQDPGQGLRLIYYSQIVNDFQKGDIAEGYSVSREKKESFPLTVTSAQKNPTAFYLCASSIERQRQQYFGPGTRLTVL.

This clonotype was observed once. A read error is likely here: a far larger clone is one base away. J is TRBJ2-1 and V is TRBV6-4; the match to TRBD1 covers 7 bases. J lost 4 bases, V lost 6 bases, and 9 bases had no gene match. The CDR3 has 15 residues. Germline CDR1 MRHNA, CDR2 SNTAGT. CDR3 DNA: TGTGCCAGCAGGGCTATAGTGGGACAGTACAATGAGCAGTTCTTC. It specifies CASRAIVGQYNEQFF.

Worth noting for this clonotype: Given a far larger clone just one base away, this is likely a sequencing read error. The V gene is TRBV7-2, the J gene TRBJ2-3; 8 nucleotides line up with TRBD2. The germline V gene encodes CDR1 SGHTA and CDR2 FQGNSA. V dropped 9 bases and J dropped 8; count of bases not matched to a gene: 16. This CDR3 has 15 amino acids. The DNA for the CDR3 is TGTGCCAGTAGTATCCAAGGGACTAGTGCGCCTACGCAGTATTTT. It specifies CASSIQGTSAPTQYF.